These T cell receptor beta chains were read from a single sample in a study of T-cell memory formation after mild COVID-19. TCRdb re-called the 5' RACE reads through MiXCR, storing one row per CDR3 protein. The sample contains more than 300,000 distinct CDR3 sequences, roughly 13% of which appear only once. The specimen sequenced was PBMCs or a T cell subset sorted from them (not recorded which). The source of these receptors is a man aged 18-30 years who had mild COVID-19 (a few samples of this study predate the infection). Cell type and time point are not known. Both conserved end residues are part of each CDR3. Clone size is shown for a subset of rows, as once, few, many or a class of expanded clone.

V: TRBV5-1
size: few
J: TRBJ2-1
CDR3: CASSLEGLVGEGDEQFF

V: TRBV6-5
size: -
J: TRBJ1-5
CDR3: CASSYLGGSQPQHF

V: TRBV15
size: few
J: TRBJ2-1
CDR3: CATSDRAANEQFF

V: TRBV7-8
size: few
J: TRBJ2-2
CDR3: CASSSTGILLGELFF

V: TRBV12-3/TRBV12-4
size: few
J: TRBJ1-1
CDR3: CASETGSGTEAFF

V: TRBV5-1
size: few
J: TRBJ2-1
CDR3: CASSFNERGQFF

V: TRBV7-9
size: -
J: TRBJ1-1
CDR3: CASSLANRYTEAFF

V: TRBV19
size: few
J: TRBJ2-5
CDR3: CASSRASDQTQYF

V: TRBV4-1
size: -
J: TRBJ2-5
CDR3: CASSQDAVSQETQYF

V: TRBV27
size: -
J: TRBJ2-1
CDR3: CASRGLAGVYNEQFF

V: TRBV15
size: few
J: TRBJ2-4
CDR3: CAVTGEIAKNIQYF

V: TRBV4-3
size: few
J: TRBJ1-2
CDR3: CASSQQVLDYGYTF

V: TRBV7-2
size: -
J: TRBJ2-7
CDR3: CASSLVGGANDEQYF

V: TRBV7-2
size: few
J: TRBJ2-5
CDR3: CASSLDRYQETQYF

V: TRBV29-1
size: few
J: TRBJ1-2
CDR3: CSVEVAKDGYTF

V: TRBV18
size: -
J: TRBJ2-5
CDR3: CASSPLGRQETQYF

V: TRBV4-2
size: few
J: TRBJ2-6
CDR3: CASSLRGAQGAAGANVLTF

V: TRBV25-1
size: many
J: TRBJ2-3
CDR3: CASSVGGADTQYF

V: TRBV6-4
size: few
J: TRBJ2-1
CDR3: CASSDGTGTYNEQFF

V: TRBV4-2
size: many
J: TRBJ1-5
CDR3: CASSQGDQPQHF

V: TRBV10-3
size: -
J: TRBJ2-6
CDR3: CAISPDSSGANVLTF

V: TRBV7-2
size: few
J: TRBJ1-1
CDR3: CASSLLLGTGPEAFF

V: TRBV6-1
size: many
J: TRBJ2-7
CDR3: CASSGTYEQYF

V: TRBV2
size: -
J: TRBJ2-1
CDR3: CASSEAGTGIQFF

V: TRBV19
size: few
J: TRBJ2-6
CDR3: CASRTTWSGANVLTF

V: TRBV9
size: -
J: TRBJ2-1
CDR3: CASSALWDTSYNEQFF

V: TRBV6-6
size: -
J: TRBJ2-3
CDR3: CASSYLTIVSTDTQYF

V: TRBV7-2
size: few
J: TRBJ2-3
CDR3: CASSLDLGGVDTQYF

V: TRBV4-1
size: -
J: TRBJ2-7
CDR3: CASSQTQDHQVYEQYF